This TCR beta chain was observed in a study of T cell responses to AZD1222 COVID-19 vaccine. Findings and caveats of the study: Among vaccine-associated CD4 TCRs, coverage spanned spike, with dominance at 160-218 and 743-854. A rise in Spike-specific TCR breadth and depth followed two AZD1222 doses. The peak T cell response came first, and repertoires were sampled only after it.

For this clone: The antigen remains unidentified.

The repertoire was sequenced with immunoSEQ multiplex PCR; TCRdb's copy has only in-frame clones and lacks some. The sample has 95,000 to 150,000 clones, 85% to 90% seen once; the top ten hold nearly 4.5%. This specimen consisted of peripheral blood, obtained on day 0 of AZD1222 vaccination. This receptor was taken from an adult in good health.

The CDR3 DNA reads TGTGCCATCAGTGAGGCGGGGAAATCGTCCTACGAGCAGTACTTC. Translated: CAISEAGKSSYEQYF. V usage is TRBV10-3 and J usage is TRBJ2-7, with D perhaps TRBD2 (6 bases). Between the trimmed V and J ends, which lost 2 bases and 1 base, there was a span of 12 bases. The CDR3 length is 15 residues. Germline CDR1 ENHRY, CDR2 SYGVKD.